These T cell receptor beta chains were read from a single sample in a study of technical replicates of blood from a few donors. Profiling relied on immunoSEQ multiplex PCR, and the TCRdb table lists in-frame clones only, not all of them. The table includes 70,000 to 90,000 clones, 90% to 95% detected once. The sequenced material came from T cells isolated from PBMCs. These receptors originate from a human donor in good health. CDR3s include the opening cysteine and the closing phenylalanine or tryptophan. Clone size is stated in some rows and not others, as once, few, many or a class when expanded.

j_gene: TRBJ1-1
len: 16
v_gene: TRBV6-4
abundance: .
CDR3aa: CASRTSAGAPIAEAFF

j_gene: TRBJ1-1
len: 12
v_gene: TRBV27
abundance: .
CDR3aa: CASSLFPTEAFF

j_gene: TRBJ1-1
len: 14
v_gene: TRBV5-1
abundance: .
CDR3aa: CASSLGDRATEAFF

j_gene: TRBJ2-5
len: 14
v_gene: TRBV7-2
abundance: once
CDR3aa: CASSLVPGKETQYF

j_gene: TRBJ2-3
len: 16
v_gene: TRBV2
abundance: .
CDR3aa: CARVSSLAGVRDTQYF

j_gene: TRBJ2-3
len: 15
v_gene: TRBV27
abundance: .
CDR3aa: CASNKLAGSTDTQYF

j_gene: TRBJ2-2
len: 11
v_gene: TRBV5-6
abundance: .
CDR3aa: CASSLQGELFF

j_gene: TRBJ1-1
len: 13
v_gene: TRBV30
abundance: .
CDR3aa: CALRTGVNTEAFF

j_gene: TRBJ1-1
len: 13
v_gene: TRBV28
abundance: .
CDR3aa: CASSRNTGTEAFF

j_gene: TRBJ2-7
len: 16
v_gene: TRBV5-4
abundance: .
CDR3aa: CASSENIAGGPNEQYF

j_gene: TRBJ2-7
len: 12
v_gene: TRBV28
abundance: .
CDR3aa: CASNDRVYEQYF

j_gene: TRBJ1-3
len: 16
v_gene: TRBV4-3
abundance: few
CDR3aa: CASSQVQGAEGNTIYF

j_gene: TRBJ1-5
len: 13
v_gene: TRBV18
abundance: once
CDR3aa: CASSPAANQPQHF

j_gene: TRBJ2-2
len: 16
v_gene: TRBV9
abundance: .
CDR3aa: CASSPLAPANTGELFF

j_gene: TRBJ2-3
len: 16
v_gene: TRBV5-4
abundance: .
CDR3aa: CASSEGLAGVTDTQYF